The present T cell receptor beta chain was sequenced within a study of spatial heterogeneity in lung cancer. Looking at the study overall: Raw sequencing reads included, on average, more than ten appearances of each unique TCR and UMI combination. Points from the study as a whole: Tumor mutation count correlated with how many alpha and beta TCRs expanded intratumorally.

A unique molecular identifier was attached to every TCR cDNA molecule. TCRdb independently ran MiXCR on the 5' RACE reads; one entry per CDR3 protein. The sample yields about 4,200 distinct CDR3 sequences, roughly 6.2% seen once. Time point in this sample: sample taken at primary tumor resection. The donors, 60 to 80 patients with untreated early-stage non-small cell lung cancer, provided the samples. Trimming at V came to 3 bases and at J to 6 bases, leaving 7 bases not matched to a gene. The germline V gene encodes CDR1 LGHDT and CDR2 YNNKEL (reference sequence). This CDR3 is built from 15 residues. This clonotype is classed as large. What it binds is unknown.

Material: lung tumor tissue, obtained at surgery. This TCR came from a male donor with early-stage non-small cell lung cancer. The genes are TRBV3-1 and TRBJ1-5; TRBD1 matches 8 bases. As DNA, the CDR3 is TGTGCCAGCAGCCAGTCAGGGGGCGAAGGTCAGCCCCAGCATTTT. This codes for CASSQSGGEGQPQHF.